This T cell receptor beta chain was obtained from a study of T cells in Graves' hyperthyroidism and ophthalmopathy. This clonotype was picked up a small number of times. V lost 1 base and J lost 2, with 9 bases in between. The length of the CDR3 is 14 residues. TCR beta CDR3 regions were amplified from RNA. HTBI primers drove first-round RT-PCR of the TCR CDR3. TCRdb recomputed calls from the multiplex PCR reads with MiXCR, one row per CDR3 protein. The sample gives some 800,000 distinct CDR3 sequences, about 38% of which show up once; approximately 8.7% is in the top ten. V is TRBV12-3 or TRBV12-4 and J is TRBJ2-7; D may be TRBD2 (6 bases). Sequencing was performed on blood. The TCR was taken from a young man with Graves' hyperthyroidism. The CDR3 loop reads CASSLVRGAYEQYF. The CDR3 DNA is TGTGCCAGCAGTTTAGTGCGGGGCGCCTACGAGCAGTACTTC.